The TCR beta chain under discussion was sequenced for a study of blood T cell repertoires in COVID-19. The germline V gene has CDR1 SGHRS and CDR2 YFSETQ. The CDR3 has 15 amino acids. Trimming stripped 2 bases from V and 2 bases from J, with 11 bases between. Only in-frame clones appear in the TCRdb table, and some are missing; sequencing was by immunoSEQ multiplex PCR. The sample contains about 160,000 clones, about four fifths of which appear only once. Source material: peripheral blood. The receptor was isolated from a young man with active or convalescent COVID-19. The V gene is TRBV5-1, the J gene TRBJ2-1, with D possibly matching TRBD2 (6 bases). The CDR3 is CASSFSGVPYNEQFF. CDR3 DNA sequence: TGCGCCAGCAGCTTTAGCGGAGTCCCCTACAATGAGCAGTTCTTC.